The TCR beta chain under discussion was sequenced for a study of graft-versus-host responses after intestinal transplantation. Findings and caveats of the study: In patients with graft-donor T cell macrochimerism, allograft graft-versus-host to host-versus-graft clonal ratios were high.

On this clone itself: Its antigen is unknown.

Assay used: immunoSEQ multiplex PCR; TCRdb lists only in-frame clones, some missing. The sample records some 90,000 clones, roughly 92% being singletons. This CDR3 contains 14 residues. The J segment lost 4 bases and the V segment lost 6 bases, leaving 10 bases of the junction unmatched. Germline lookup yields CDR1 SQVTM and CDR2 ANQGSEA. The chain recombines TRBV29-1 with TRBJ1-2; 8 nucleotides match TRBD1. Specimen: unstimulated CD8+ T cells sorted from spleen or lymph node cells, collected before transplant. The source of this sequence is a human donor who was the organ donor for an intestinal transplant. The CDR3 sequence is CSVLGQGVAYGYTF. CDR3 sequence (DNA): TGCAGCGTGCTAGGACAGGGTGTCGCCTATGGCTACACCTTC.